This TCR beta chain comes out of a study of T cells in Graves' hyperthyroidism and ophthalmopathy. There are many counts of this clonotype. There were TCR beta CDR3 regions amplified from RNA transcripts. A set of HTBI primers served as the primers for a first-round RT-PCR of the TCR CDR3. One entry per CDR3 protein results from TCRdb running MiXCR on the multiplex PCR reads. This sample has roughly 300,000 distinct CDR3 sequences, with about 15% found just once. The sequencing sample was made of blood. The source of this sequence is a woman aged 25 to 39 with Graves' hyperthyroidism.

Here the CDR3 reads CASSFSPGGTTSYNEQFF. In DNA, the CDR3 is TGTGCCAGCAGCTTTTCCCCGGGTGGTACCACCTCCTACAATGAGCAGTTCTTC. The chain is built from TRBV6-1 and TRBJ2-1; D gene uncertain. This CDR3 is built from 18 residues. The V end was cut by 6 bases, the J end by 0 bases, with 21 bases between. CDR1 and CDR2 (germline): MNHNS, SASEGT.